This T cell receptor beta chain was captured in a study of breast tumors, draining lymph nodes, adjacent tissues. Study-level findings and limits: Compared with basal-like, luminal-like tumors shared significantly more repertoire with nontumor tissue. The data were judged consistent with most tumor T cells coming from lymph node and expanding in tumor. Compared with lymph nodes, tumors were less diverse; compared with nontumor tissue, more.

This clonotype was seen at least ten times. Its matching antigen is unknown. Via MiXCR, TCRdb re-called the multiplex PCR reads, giving one row per CDR3 protein. Of 200,000 or so distinct CDR3 sequences in the sample, approximately 33% are singletons; the top ten hold approximately 4.3%. The V gene end was trimmed by 11 bases and the J gene end by 12 bases; junction bases not matched to a gene: 12. The CDR3 is 13 amino acids. From germline, CDR1 is LNHNV and CDR2 YYDKDF (reference sequence). Axillary draining lymph nodes of breast cancer patients supplied the node samples. The clonotype was recovered from a female donor with breast cancer. Some clones in this sample may be carry-over from other donors' samples. The chain links TRBV15 to TRBJ2-6; 8 bases are shared with TRBD2. Sequences were obtained from axillary lymph node tissue. This chain's CDR3 is CASSGGVNSVLTF. As DNA, the CDR3 is TGTGCCTCATCGGGAGGGGTAAACAGCGTCCTGACTTTC.